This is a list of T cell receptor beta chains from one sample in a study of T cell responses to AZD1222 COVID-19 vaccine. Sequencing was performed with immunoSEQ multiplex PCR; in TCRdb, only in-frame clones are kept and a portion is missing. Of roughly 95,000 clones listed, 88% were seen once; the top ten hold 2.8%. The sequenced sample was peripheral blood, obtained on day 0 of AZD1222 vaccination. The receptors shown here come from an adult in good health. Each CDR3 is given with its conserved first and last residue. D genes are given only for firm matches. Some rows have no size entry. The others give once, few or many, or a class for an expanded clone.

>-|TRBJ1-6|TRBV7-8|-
CASSYQAGNNSPLHF
TGTGCCAGCAGCTACCAGGCAGGGAATAATTCACCCCTCCACTTT
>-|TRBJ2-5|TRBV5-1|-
CASRLWGGVSQLGQETQYF
TGCGCCAGCAGGTTGTGGGGGGGCGTAAGCCAGTTGGGCCAAGAGACCCAGTACTTC
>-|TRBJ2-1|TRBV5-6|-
CASRRRLGQTSSYNEQFF
TGTGCCAGCAGACGAAGATTAGGACAGACCAGCTCCTACAATGAGCAGTTCTTC
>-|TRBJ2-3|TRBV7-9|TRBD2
CASSELAGVQDTQYF
TGTGCCAGCAGCGAACTAGCGGGAGTGCAAGATACGCAGTATTTT
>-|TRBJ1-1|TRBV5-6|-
CASSLTPLGNTEAFF
TGTGCCAGCAGCTTAACACCCCTGGGGAACACTGAAGCTTTCTTT
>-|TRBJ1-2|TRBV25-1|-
CASSEQGYGYTF
TGTGCCAGCAGTGAACAGGGTTATGGCTACACCTTC
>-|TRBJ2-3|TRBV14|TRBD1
CASSQGPLRQGAITDTQYF
TGTGCCAGCAGCCAAGGACCCCTCCGACAGGGGGCTATCACAGATACGCAGTATTTT
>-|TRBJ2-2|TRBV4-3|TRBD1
CASSQARTGGDAGELFF
TGCGCCAGCAGCCAGGCCCGGACAGGGGGTGACGCCGGGGAGCTGTTTTTT
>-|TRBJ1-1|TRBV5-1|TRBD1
CASSLWDRGPSSSTEAFF
TGCGCCAGCAGCTTATGGGACAGGGGTCCTTCCAGTTCTACTGAAGCTTTCTTT
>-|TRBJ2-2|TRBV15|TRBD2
CATSRDSLAGGLTGELFF
TGTGCCACCAGCAGAGATAGTCTAGCGGGAGGCCTCACCGGGGAGCTGTTTTTT
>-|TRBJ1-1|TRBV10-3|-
CAISEPTGLGEAFF
TGTGCCATCAGTGAGCCGACAGGTTTGGGTGAAGCTTTCTTT
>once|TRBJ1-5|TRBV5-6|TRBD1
CASTIRGFGNQPQHF
TGTGCCAGCACCATCAGGGGGTTCGGCAATCAGCCCCAGCATTTT
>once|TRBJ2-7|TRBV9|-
CASSVSPGYGEQYF
TGTGCCAGCAGCGTGAGCCCCGGCTATGGCGAGCAGTACTTC
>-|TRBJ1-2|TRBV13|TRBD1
CASSRRTGGGSSGYTF
TGTGCCAGCAGCCGCCGGACAGGGGGCGGCTCCAGTGGCTACACCTTC
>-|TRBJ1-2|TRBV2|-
CASSERGSYGYTF
TGTGCCAGCAGTGAAAGAGGGAGCTATGGCTACACCTTC
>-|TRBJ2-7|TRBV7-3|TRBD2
CASRSGTSGSGQYF
TGTGCCAGCAGGTCCGGGACTAGCGGGTCGGGACAGTACTTC
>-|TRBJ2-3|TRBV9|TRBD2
CASSVGGLAGGWTDTQYF
TGTGCCAGCAGCGTAGGGGGACTAGCGGGAGGGTGGACAGATACGCAGTATTTT
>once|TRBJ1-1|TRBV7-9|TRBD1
CASSLTGDEAFF
TGTGCCAGCAGCTTAACAGGGGATGAAGCTTTCTTT
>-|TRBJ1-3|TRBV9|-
CASSVGSGNTIYF
TGTGCCAGCAGCGTAGGGTCTGGAAACACCATATATTTT
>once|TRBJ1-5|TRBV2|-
CASSEGPSNQPQHF
TGTGCCAGCAGTGAAGGGCCAAGCAATCAGCCCCAGCATTTT
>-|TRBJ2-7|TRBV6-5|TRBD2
CASSPGLAAYEQYF
TGTGCCAGCAGTCCGGGACTAGCGGCCTACGAGCAGTACTTC
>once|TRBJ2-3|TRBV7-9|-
CASSFLGRTSTDTQYF
TGTGCCAGCAGCTTTCTCGGACGTACTAGCACAGATACGCAGTATTTT
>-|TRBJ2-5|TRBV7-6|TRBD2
CASSGSGLAGAPETQYF
TGTGCCAGCAGCGGTAGTGGACTAGCGGGAGCGCCGGAGACCCAGTACTTC
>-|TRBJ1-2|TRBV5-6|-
CASSLSGANYGYTF
TGTGCCAGCAGCTTGAGTGGAGCTAACTATGGCTACACCTTC
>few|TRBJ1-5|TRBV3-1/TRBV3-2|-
CASSQDPRGNQPQHF
TGTGCCAGCAGCCAAGATCCCCGGGGCAATCAGCCCCAGCATTTT
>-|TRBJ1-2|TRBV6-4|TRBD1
CASPTTGTAPNSYPNYGYTF
TGTGCCAGCCCCACAACAGGGACAGCTCCCAATTCATATCCTAACTATGGCTACACCTTC
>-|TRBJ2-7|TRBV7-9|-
CASSSTGRRLHEQYF
TGTGCCAGCAGCTCTACCGGGAGAAGGCTTCACGAGCAGTACTTC
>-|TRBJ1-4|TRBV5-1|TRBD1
CASSFGQGAEKLFF
TGCGCCAGCAGCTTTGGACAGGGGGCTGAAAAACTGTTTTTT
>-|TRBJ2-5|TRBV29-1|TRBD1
CSANTGGAGETQYF
TGCAGCGCTAACACAGGGGGCGCAGGAGAGACCCAGTACTTC
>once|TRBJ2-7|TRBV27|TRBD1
CASSSGTGGYEQYF
TGTGCCAGCAGTTCCGGGACAGGGGGCTACGAGCAGTACTTC
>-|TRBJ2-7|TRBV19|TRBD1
CASSPSTGGRNEQYF
TGTGCCAGTAGTCCCTCGACAGGGGGCCGGAACGAGCAGTACTTC
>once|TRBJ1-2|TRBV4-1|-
CASSLWGSSSYGYTF
TGCGCCAGCTCCCTCTGGGGCTCCTCCTCCTATGGCTACACCTTC
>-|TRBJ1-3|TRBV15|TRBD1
CATSRIRSGQSSGNTIYF
TGTGCCACCAGCAGAATCAGATCGGGACAGAGCTCTGGAAACACCATATATTTT
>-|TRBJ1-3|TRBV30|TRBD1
CAWRISGGGTIYF
TGTGCCTGGAGAATCTCAGGGGGAGGCACCATATATTTT
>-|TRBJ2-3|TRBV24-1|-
CATSAFRGTTDTQYF
TGTGCCACCAGTGCCTTCCGGGGAACCACAGATACGCAGTATTTT
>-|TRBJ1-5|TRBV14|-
CASSQGGRRSNQPQHF
TGTGCCAGCAGCCAAGGAGGGAGGAGGAGCAATCAGCCCCAGCATTTT
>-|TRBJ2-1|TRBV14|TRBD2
CASSPTSGSSLSNEQFF
TGTGCCAGCAGCCCGACTAGCGGGAGCTCTTTATCCAATGAGCAGTTCTTC
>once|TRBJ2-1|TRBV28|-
CASPSYNEQFF
TGTGCCTCGCCCTCCTACAATGAGCAGTTCTTC
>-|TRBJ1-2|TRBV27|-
CASSLRPGGTYGYTF
TGTGCCAGCAGTTTACGACCAGGAGGTACCTATGGCTACACCTTC
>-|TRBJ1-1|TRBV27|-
CASSLSSRGTEAFF
TGTGCCAGCAGTTTATCAAGTAGGGGCACTGAAGCTTTCTTT
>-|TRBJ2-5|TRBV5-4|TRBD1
CASSSGTEVQETQYF
TGTGCCAGCAGCTCCGGGACAGAAGTGCAAGAGACCCAGTACTTC
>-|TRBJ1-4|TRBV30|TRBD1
CAWGQDDNEKLFF
TGTGCCTGGGGACAGGACGATAATGAAAAACTGTTTTTT
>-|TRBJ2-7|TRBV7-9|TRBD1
CASSRTGTPYEQYF
TGTGCCAGCAGCAGGACAGGTACCCCCTACGAGCAGTACTTC
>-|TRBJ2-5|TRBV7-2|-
CASSLFRRREETQYF
TGTGCCAGCAGCTTATTTCGGCGGAGGGAGGAGACCCAGTACTTC
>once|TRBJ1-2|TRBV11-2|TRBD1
CASSPGGYGYTF
TGTGCCAGCAGCCCAGGGGGCTATGGCTACACCTTC
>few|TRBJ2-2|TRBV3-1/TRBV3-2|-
CASSTGLNTGELFF
TGTGCCAGCAGTACAGGGCTGAACACCGGGGAGCTGTTTTTT
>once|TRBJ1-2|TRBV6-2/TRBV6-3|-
CASSRDLNYGYTF
TGTGCCAGCAGTCGGGACCTTAACTATGGCTACACCTTC
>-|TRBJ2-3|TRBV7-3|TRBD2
CASSPPGGKDTQYF
TGTGCCAGCAGCCCCCCCGGGGGGAAAGATACGCAGTATTTT
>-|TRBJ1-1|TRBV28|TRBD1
CASRGTGLNTEAFF
TGTGCCAGCAGAGGGACAGGGTTGAACACTGAAGCTTTCTTT
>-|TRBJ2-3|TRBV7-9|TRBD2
CASSLTTSGTDTQYF
TGTGCCAGCAGCTTAACCACTAGCGGCACAGATACGCAGTATTTT
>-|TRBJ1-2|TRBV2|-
CASSVGFLGGLGYTF
TGTGCCAGCAGCGTGGGGTTTCTGGGGGGCCTTGGCTACACCTTC